A single sample is the source of the 30 T cell receptor beta chains below, sequenced in a study of early T cells in non-severe SARS-CoV-2 infection. TCRdb re-analysed the 5' RACE reads in MiXCR, keeping a single row per CDR3 protein. The sample holds around 92,000 distinct CDR3 sequences, 9.5% to 12% seen once. The sample taken for sequencing was whole blood. The receptors were sampled from an adult who was a healthcare worker with PCR-confirmed SARS-CoV-2 infection or an uninfected control (not recorded which).

This clonotype has more than one count but fewer than ten. The chain carries TRBV2 and TRBJ2-3; 10 bases line up with TRBD2. Germline CDR1 and CDR2: SNHLY and FYNNEI. The V and J ends lost 7 bases and 7 bases, in that order; junction bases with no gene match: 8. The CDR3 length is 14 residues. The CDR3 sequence: CASKGAGGPNTQYF. DNA of the CDR3: TGTGCCAGCAAAGGAGCGGGGGGGCCAAATACGCAGTATTTT.

This clonotype was seen a handful of times. The V call is TRBV20-1, the J call TRBJ1-1; D gene unclear. The CDR3 consists of 12 residues. Per germline, CDR1 DFQATT and CDR2 SNEGSKA (reference sequence). Trimming left V 4 bases short and J 5 bases short, with 11 bases between. In DNA, the CDR3 is TGCAGTGCTATAGTCCCGGGGACTGAAGCTTTCTTT. Encoded protein: CSAIVPGTEAFF.

This clonotype was observed a handful of times. The rearrangement joins TRBV18 to TRBJ2-5, with a tentative D call TRBD1 (6 bases). Per germline, CDR1 KGHSH and CDR2 LQKENI. The CDR3 is 13 amino acids. V lost 6 bases and J lost 2, with 10 bases in between. CDR3: CASSRQDQETQYF. The CDR3 DNA sequence: TGTGCCAGCTCGAGACAGGATCAAGAGACCCAGTACTTC.

The chain is built from TRBV4-2 and TRBJ2-7, with 8 bases aligning to TRBD2. The ends lost 0 bases at V and 0 bases at J; junction bases unmatched: 4. The CDR3 consists of 16 residues. Looked up from germline, CDR1 is LGHNA and CDR2 is YNFKEQ. The CDR3 reads CASSQEGLAGSYEQYF. In nucleotides, the CDR3 is TGTGCCAGCAGCCAAGAAGGCCTAGCGGGCTCCTACGAGCAGTACTTC.

The chain carries TRBV11-1 and TRBJ2-5, with TRBD2 matching 12 bases. Germline lookup yields CDR1 SGHAT and CDR2 FQDESV (reference sequence). J was trimmed by 0 bases and V by 4 bases; bases with no gene match: 3. The CDR3 has 16 amino acids. CDR3 nucleotides: TGTGCCAGCAGCTCCGGGACTAGCGGGTACCAAGAGACCCAGTACTTC. It specifies CASSSGTSGYQETQYF.

Only a few counts were recorded for this clonotype. The J gene is TRBJ1-6, the V gene TRBV7-9; D perhaps matches TRBD1 (5 bases). In germline, CDR1 is SEHNR, CDR2 FQNEAQ (reference sequence). The ends were cut back, 4 bases at V and 0 bases at J, with 10 bases in the middle. The CDR3 runs 16 residues. The CDR3: CASSSHRSSYNSPLHF. For the CDR3, the DNA is TGTGCCAGCAGCTCCCACAGGAGCTCCTATAATTCACCCCTCCACTTT.

This clonotype has just a few counts. The chain is built from TRBV6-6 and TRBJ1-1, with D hard to call. This CDR3 region has 15 residues. V was trimmed by 0 bases and J by 0 bases, leaving 8 bases between them. CDR1 is MNHNY and CDR2 is SVGAGI in the germline V gene (reference sequence). As DNA, the CDR3 is TGTGCCAGCAGTTACTCAGCAGACTTGAACACTGAAGCTTTCTTT. It is translated as CASSYSADLNTEAFF.

The chain links TRBV7-9 to TRBJ1-2; D is ambiguous. Germline CDR1 is SEHNR and CDR2 is FQNEAQ (reference sequence). Between the trimmed V and J ends, which lost 5 bases and 6 bases, there was a span of 13 bases. The length of the CDR3 is 13 residues. The CDR3 loop reads CASSPTEIHGYTF. The CDR3 DNA follows: TGTGCCAGCAGCCCGACCGAAATCCATGGCTACACCTTC.

This clonotype was counted ten times or more. The chain has TRBV18 and TRBJ2-3; the D gene is possibly TRBD2 (5 bases). Trimming stripped 3 bases from V and 9 bases from J, with 13 bases between. The CDR3 loop spans 13 amino acids. The V gene's germline CDR1 is KGHSH and CDR2 LQKENI. The CDR3 spells CASSPLGRGTQYF. The CDR3 region has the DNA TGTGCCAGCTCACCCTTAGGCCGAGGGACGCAGTATTTT.

At least ten counts were recorded for this clonotype. The chain joins TRBV19 to TRBJ1-1; TRBD1 matches at 7 bases. V shed 5 bases and J 5 bases; nucleotides not matched to a gene: 5. This CDR3 comprises 13 residues. Germline values: CDR1 LNHDA, CDR2 SQIVND (reference sequence). CDR3 protein: CASSETGKTEAFF. CDR3 bases: TGTGCCAGTAGTGAGACAGGGAAAACTGAAGCTTTCTTT.

V and J are TRBV2 and TRBJ1-4, with 7 positions matching TRBD1. Germline CDR1 and CDR2: SNHLY and FYNNEI. The CDR3 is made up of 19 amino acids. The V gene end was trimmed by 6 bases and the J gene end by 0 bases; junction bases not matched to a gene: 16. The CDR3 loop reads CASSPPGTAFVATNEKLFF. DNA of the CDR3: TGTGCCAGCAGCCCTCCGGGGACAGCGTTCGTTGCAACTAATGAAAAACTGTTTTTT.

This clonotype appeared many times. The chain links TRBV19 to TRBJ2-1; D uncertain. Per germline, CDR1 LNHDA and CDR2 SQIVND (reference sequence). CDR3 length equals 13 residues. Trimming pared 0 bases from V and 5 bases from J, leaving 5 bases between. This chain's CDR3 is CASSIEWDNEQFF. CDR3 in DNA: TGTGCCAGTAGTATAGAGTGGGACAATGAGCAGTTCTTC.

V gene TRBV4-1 combines with J gene TRBJ2-1; 13 bases fit TRBD2. The ends lost 4 bases at V and 7 bases at J; junction bases unmatched: 7. Germline CDR1 MGHRA, CDR2 YSYEKL. The CDR3 has 16 amino acids. As DNA, the CDR3 is TGCGCCAGCAGCCTCACTAGCGGGGGGGCCTTAAATGAGCAGTTCTTC. This sequence encodes CASSLTSGGALNEQFF.

This clonotype was counted a few times. V usage is TRBV24-1 and J usage is TRBJ2-1; D not resolved. V lost 3 bases and J lost 3, with 5 bases in between. CDR3 length equals 13 residues. The germline V gene encodes CDR1 KGHDR and CDR2 SFDVKD. CDR3 coding DNA: TGTGCCACCAGTGATGAAGACTACAATGAGCAGTTCTTC. Its translation: CATSDEDYNEQFF.

As for this clonotype: A much larger clone lies one base from this, so it may be a read error. The rearrangement joins TRBV28 to TRBJ2-7; tentatively, D is TRBD1 (6 bases). The CDR3 spans 12 residues. Germline CDR1 MDHEN, CDR2 SYDVKM. The CDR3 is CASCFQGYEQYF. For the CDR3, the DNA is TGTGCCAGCTGTTTTCAGGGGTACGAGCAGTACTTC.

This CDR3 reads CSVFPDRNTEAFF. CDR3 DNA: TGCAGCGTTTTCCCGGACAGAAACACTGAAGCTTTCTTT. V is TRBV29-1 and J is TRBJ1-1; possible D gene TRBD1, 6 bases. CDR3 length equals 13 residues. The germline gives CDR1 SQVTM, CDR2 ANQGSEA. Trimming took off 5 bases at V and 2 bases at J, with 12 bases between the two ends. Together with reference TRBV29-1 and TRBJ1-1, the CDR3 gives the full variable domain: SAVISQKPSRDICQRGTSLTIQCQVDSQVTMMFWYRQQPGQSLTLIATANQGSEATYESGFVIDKFPISRPNLTFSTLTVSNMSPEDSSIYLCSVFPDRNTEAFFGQGTRLTVV.

This clonotype was counted between two and nine times. J is TRBJ2-7 and V is TRBV9; 9 positions match TRBD1. CDR1 and CDR2 from the germline V gene are SGDLS and YYNGEE. CDR3 length equals 15 residues. Losses at the gene ends were 4 bases for V and 6 bases for J; bases not matched to a gene: 11. The CDR3 nucleotides read TGTGCCAGCAGCCCAGGGGGGGACAGGGATCCCGAGCAGTACTTC. Translated: CASSPGGDRDPEQYF.

This clonotype occurred a few times. The genes are TRBV7-8 and TRBJ2-7; maybe TRBD2 (6 bases). Trimming cost V 3 bases and J 1 base, with 10 bases left between them. The CDR3 extends over 14 amino acids. The germline V gene encodes CDR1 SGHVS and CDR2 FQNEAQ. CDR3 protein: CASSLGAGSYEQYF. The CDR3 bases are TGTGCCAGCAGCTTGGGAGCGGGTTCCTACGAGCAGTACTTC.

This sequence joins TRBV29-1 and TRBJ2-3; TRBD1 is a possible D gene (5 bases). The CDR3 length is 12 residues. V was shortened by 3 bases and J by 1 base, with 5 bases between the two germline ends. The germline V gene has CDR1 SQVTM and CDR2 ANQGSEA. DNA of the CDR3: TGCAGCGTTGACAGGGGCACAGATACGCAGTATTTT. Amino acid sequence: CSVDRGTDTQYF.

The chain is built from TRBV19 and TRBJ2-2; 9 bases are a match to TRBD2. The germline CDR1 and CDR2 sequences are LNHDA and SQIVND (reference sequence). The CDR3 runs 16 residues. With V trimmed by 5 bases and J by 6 bases, 10 bases remained unmatched. In DNA, the CDR3 is TGTGCCAGTAGTGCCCGGACTAGCGCCTATCCCGGGGAGCTGTTTTTT. The encoded protein is CASSARTSAYPGELFF.

The chain couples TRBV12-3 or TRBV12-4 to TRBJ1-1; unclear D gene. V was shortened by 2 bases and J by 4 bases, with 11 bases between the two germline ends. CDR3 length: 14 amino acids. The DNA for the CDR3 is TGTGCCAGCAGTTTAAGGGCCTCGGGCACTGAAGCTTTCTTT. It translates to CASSLRASGTEAFF.

The chain is built from TRBV27 and TRBJ2-1; TRBD2 matches at 7 bases. V shed 8 bases and J 7 bases; nucleotides not matched to a gene: 14. Germline V lookup: CDR1 MNHEY, CDR2 SMNVEV (reference sequence). The CDR3 is made up of 15 amino acids. CDR3 protein: CASRLWASGRNEQFF. The CDR3 DNA reads TGTGCCAGCCGACTTTGGGCTAGCGGAAGGAATGAGCAGTTCTTC.

The genes are TRBV28 and TRBJ2-4; D uncertain. Germline loops: CDR1 MDHEN, CDR2 SYDVKM. Trimming cost V 6 bases and J 3 bases, with 18 bases left between them. This CDR3 has 16 residues. The CDR3 DNA reads TGTGCCAGCAGCCCTGTCGCTGGGTCGGGCAAAAACATTCAGTACTTC. It translates to CASSPVAGSGKNIQYF.

The chain recombines TRBV29-1 with TRBJ2-3, with unresolved D. This CDR3 region has 15 residues. Deletions cut 5 bases from V and 0 bases from J, with 15 bases between. Germline V gives CDR1 SQVTM, CDR2 ANQGSEA. DNA for the CDR3: TGCAGCGTTCAGGATGACCTAGTAAGCACAGATACGCAGTATTTT. Residues: CSVQDDLVSTDTQYF.

CDR3 amino acids: CSVEGPSGEAFF. CDR3 sequence (DNA): TGCAGCGTTGAAGGCCCCTCAGGGGAAGCTTTCTTT. The J gene is TRBJ1-1, the V gene TRBV29-1, with D possibly TRBD1 on 5 matching bases. Germline loops: CDR1 SQVTM, CDR2 ANQGSEA. Trimming removed 1 base at V and 8 bases at J, with 11 bases between. The CDR3 runs 12 residues.

The table lists this clonotype with many counts. This sequence joins TRBV14 and TRBJ1-1; 8 bases map to TRBD1. V shed 1 base and J 8 bases; nucleotides not matched to a gene: 9. The CDR3 covers 15 residues. Germline V gene data show CDR1 as SGHDN and CDR2 as FVKESK. The CDR3 sequence: CASSQVVDRAQEAFF. In DNA form, the CDR3 reads TGTGCCAGCAGCCAAGTAGTGGACAGGGCCCAAGAAGCTTTCTTT.

V gene TRBV2 combines with J gene TRBJ2-3; TRBD1 agrees at 8 bases. The CDR3 consists of 15 residues. The germline gives CDR1 SNHLY, CDR2 FYNNEI. The V segment lost 7 bases and the J segment 1 base; nucleotides outside the gene matches: 7. This CDR3 reads CASTAQGGGTDTQYF. For the CDR3, the DNA is TGTGCCAGCACAGCACAGGGGGGCGGCACAGATACGCAGTATTTT.

V usage is TRBV9 and J usage is TRBJ2-1; the D gene is possibly TRBD2 (6 bases). V lost 1 base and J 6 bases, leaving 17 bases between the germline ends. The germline V gene has CDR1 SGDLS and CDR2 YYNGEE. This CDR3 has 16 residues. The CDR3 loop reads CASSVSVARAGNEQFF. As DNA, the CDR3 is TGTGCCAGCAGCGTATCAGTAGCCCGAGCGGGCAATGAGCAGTTCTTC.

This clonotype has at least ten counts. The chain has TRBV5-1 and TRBJ1-5; D is uncertain. The CDR3 sequence is 17 residues long. V shed 0 bases and J shed 7 bases, with 20 bases lying between them. From germline, CDR1 is SGHRS and CDR2 YFSETQ. The CDR3 nucleotides read TGCGCCAGCAGCTTGGGGGCAAAACTGGACTTTGTCCAGCCCCAGCATTTT. Translating it yields CASSLGAKLDFVQPQHF.

The chain links TRBV5-1 to TRBJ2-1; D remains ambiguous. V lost 0 bases, J lost 7 bases, and 8 bases lay in between. The CDR3 contains 13 residues. Germline loops: CDR1 SGHRS, CDR2 YFSETQ. The CDR3 spells CASSLVLGNEQFF. The DNA for the CDR3 is TGCGCCAGCAGCTTGGTCCTAGGAAATGAGCAGTTCTTC.